The 3 T cell receptor beta chains below all came from one sample that was sequenced in a study of T cells in Graves' hyperthyroidism and ophthalmopathy. RNA transcripts yielded amplified TCR beta CDR3 regions. The TCR CDR3 was amplified in a first-round RT-PCR using the HTBI primer set. MiXCR was run by TCRdb on the multiplex PCR reads, yielding one entry per CDR3 protein. This table holds 500,000 to 550,000 distinct CDR3 sequences, less than 25% found once. Input material: blood. These receptors were taken from a man aged 18 to 29 with Graves' hyperthyroidism.

V is TRBV4-2 and J is TRBJ2-5; 7 nucleotides agree with TRBD2. V dropped 2 bases and J dropped 4; count of bases not matched to a gene: 7. The CDR3 contains 15 residues. CDR1 and CDR2 from the germline V gene are LGHNA and YNFKEQ. CDR3 in amino acids: CASSQSMGGRETQYF. The CDR3 DNA reads TGTGCCAGCAGCCAATCTATGGGGGGGAGAGAGACCCAGTACTTC.

This clonotype was found a few times. The chain links TRBV20-1 to TRBJ1-1; tentatively, D is TRBD1 (6 bases). V was clipped by 5 bases and J by 8 bases, with 18 bases between them. Germline V CDR1 and CDR2: DFQATT, SNEGSKA (reference sequence). The CDR3 is made up of 13 amino acids. The CDR3 nucleotides read TGCAGTGCTGTACAGGGAGGAGCCAAAGAAGCTTTCTTT. Its translation is CSAVQGGAKEAFF.

This clonotype has just a few counts. CDR3 region: CASSIEGPDSPLHF. DNA of the CDR3: TGTGCCAGTAGTATAGAAGGTCCAGATTCACCCCTCCACTTT. This rearrangement joins TRBV19 to TRBJ1-6; the D is unclear. Trimming left V 0 bases short and J 8 bases short, with 8 bases between. Germline V lookup: CDR1 LNHDA, CDR2 SQIVND (reference sequence). This CDR3 is 14 amino acids long.